These 17 T cell receptor beta chains were all obtained from the same sample, sequenced in a study of graft-versus-host responses after intestinal transplantation. Their recognized antigens are unknown. TCRdb keeps only in-frame clones here, not all; method: immunoSEQ multiplex PCR. The sample has 25,000 to 35,000 clones; roughly four fifths are singletons. The sample was unstimulated CD8+ T cells sorted from spleen or lymph node cells, taken before intestinal transplant. These receptors all come from a human donor who received an intestinal transplant.

The genes are TRBV7-9 and TRBJ2-5; the D gene is possibly TRBD2 (6 bases). CDR1 is SEHNR and CDR2 is FQNEAQ in the germline V gene (reference sequence). The length of the CDR3 is 15 residues. V was pared by 2 bases and J by 0 bases, with 10 bases between. The DNA for the CDR3 is TGTGCCAGCAGCTTACGTGGAGGGAACCAAGAGACCCAGTACTTC. Residues: CASSLRGGNQETQYF.

The gene calls are TRBV28 and TRBJ2-5; 8 nucleotides line up with TRBD2. Judging by the DNA end, TRBJ2-7 fits better; the J call may be wrong. Germline lookup yields CDR1 MDHEN and CDR2 SYDVKM. The CDR3 extends over 14 amino acids. CDR3 nucleotides: TGTGCCAGCAGTTTATTAAGCGGGAGCTACGAGCAGTACTTC. Encoded protein: CASSLLSGSYEQYF.

The chain recombines TRBV4-1 with TRBJ2-1; TRBD2 aligns across 12 bases. The CDR3 is made up of 16 amino acids. Germline-derived CDR1 and CDR2 are MGHRA and YSYEKL. J lost 4 bases, V lost 0 bases, and 1 base had no gene match. The chain's CDR3 is CASSQELAGGYNEQFF. CDR3 bases: TGCGCCAGCAGCCAAGAACTAGCGGGGGGATACAATGAGCAGTTCTTC.

The chain couples TRBV19 to TRBJ2-7, with D maybe TRBD1 (5 bases). This CDR3 comprises 15 residues. The V end was cut by 3 bases, the J end by 5 bases, with 17 bases between. Germline assignment: CDR1 LNHDA and CDR2 SQIVND (reference sequence). The CDR3 loop reads CASSMVWGTTHEQYF. The CDR3 region has the DNA TGTGCCAGTAGTATGGTTTGGGGCACCACCCACGAGCAGTACTTC.

By share of the sample, this clone is medium-sized. This CDR3 reads CASSREVSAYEQYF. CDR3 bases: TGCGCCAGCAGCCGAGAGGTGAGCGCCTACGAGCAGTACTTC. V is TRBV4-1 and J is TRBJ2-7, with D hard to call. V shed 4 bases and J shed 2 bases, with 12 bases lying between them. Germline V lookup: CDR1 MGHRA, CDR2 YSYEKL. The CDR3 has 14 residues.

Remarks on this clone: Distinct nucleotide sequences in the sample also encode this CDR3. The chain joins TRBV6-1 to TRBJ2-2; D is uncertain. Looked up from germline, CDR1 is MNHNS and CDR2 is SASEGT. Trimming stripped 11 bases from V and 1 base from J, with 11 bases between. This CDR3 comprises 13 residues. For the CDR3, the DNA is TGTGCCGGCCACTACCAGAACACCGGGGAGCTGTTTTTT. It is translated as CAGHYQNTGELFF.

This rearrangement joins TRBV10-3 to TRBJ2-7; 9 nucleotides line up with TRBD1. The germline V gene has CDR1 ENHRY and CDR2 SYGVKD. The J segment lost 7 bases and the V segment lost 7 bases, leaving 8 bases of the junction unmatched. The CDR3 consists of 13 residues. The CDR3 bases are TGTGCCATCAACCCGGACAGGGGAAGGGAGCAGTACTTC. Amino acids: CAINPDRGREQYF.

The gene calls are TRBV4-2 and TRBJ1-6; the match to TRBD1 covers 10 bases. The CDR3 runs to 17 residues. Per the germline V gene, CDR1 is LGHNA and CDR2 is YNFKEQ. J gave up 9 bases and V 4 bases, and 12 bases lay outside the gene matches. Here the CDR3 reads CASSPPVWDRGGSPLHF. CDR3 sequence (DNA): TGTGCCAGCAGCCCCCCGGTGTGGGACAGGGGAGGTTCACCCCTCCACTTT.

The chain combines TRBV27 with TRBJ2-1, with TRBD2 matching 10 bases. V was clipped by 6 bases and J by 6 bases; unmatched bases: 5. This CDR3 is 14 amino acids long. Per the germline V gene, CDR1 is MNHEY and CDR2 is SMNVEV (reference sequence). The CDR3 DNA reads as TGTGCCAGCAGCCTAGGGACTAGCGCCAATGAGCAGTTCTTC. Translation: CASSLGTSANEQFF.

The chain couples TRBV2 to TRBJ1-1; the D is unclear. CDR3 length equals 12 residues. V was clipped by 5 bases and J by 4 bases, with 8 bases between them. CDR1 and CDR2 from the germline V gene are SNHLY and FYNNEI. CDR3 coding DNA: TGTGCCAGCAGTCAGGTTATCACTGAAGCTTTCTTT. Protein sequence: CASSQVITEAFF.

The rearrangement uses TRBV7-3 and TRBJ2-2, with 14 positions matching TRBD2. This CDR3 spans 19 amino acids. Germline CDR1 and CDR2: SGHTA and FQGTGA. The V and J ends lost 2 bases and 5 bases, in that order; junction bases with no gene match: 10. Here the CDR3 DNA reads TGTGCCAGCAGCTTAGTCCCGGGGGGACTAGCGGGAGCGACCGGGGAGCTGTTTTTT. Residues: CASSLVPGGLAGATGELFF.

The chain couples TRBV7-9 to TRBJ2-1; the match to TRBD1 covers 9 bases. The CDR3 extends over 15 amino acids. V was clipped by 5 bases and J by 6 bases; unmatched bases: 8. Looked up from germline, CDR1 is SEHNR and CDR2 is FQNEAQ (reference sequence). The CDR3 DNA reads as TGTGCCAGCAGCGTTACAGGGGGCCCGGGCAATGAGCAGTTCTTC. Residues: CASSVTGGPGNEQFF.

The CDR3 DNA follows: TGTGCCAGCAGTGGTCGGACAGGGAGCTATGGCTACACCTTC. It translates to CASSGRTGSYGYTF. The chain recombines TRBV6-5 with TRBJ1-2; 8 bases are a match to TRBD1. The germline CDR1 and CDR2 sequences are MNHEY and SVGAGI. Unmatched junction bases numbered 6, after V lost 5 bases and J lost 4 bases. CDR3 length: 14 amino acids.

This chain connects TRBV5-1 to TRBJ2-5; 10 bases are a match to TRBD1. The CDR3 covers 16 residues. Germline assignment: CDR1 SGHRS and CDR2 YFSETQ. V was clipped by 3 bases and J by 5 bases; unmatched bases: 10. The CDR3 DNA sequence: TGCGCCAGCAGCTCCGGACAGGGGGACCAATCGGAGACCCAGTACTTC. It translates to CASSSGQGDQSETQYF.

V is TRBV7-9 and J is TRBJ1-4, with 7 bases fitting TRBD1. The V gene end was trimmed by 0 bases and the J gene end by 8 bases; junction bases not matched to a gene: 12. The CDR3 is 17 residues long. Looked up from germline, CDR1 is SEHNR and CDR2 is FQNEAQ (reference sequence). As DNA, the CDR3 is TGTGCCAGCAGCTTAGCCTTCGGGGAGACAGGGTGGGAAAAACTGTTTTTT. This encodes CASSLAFGETGWEKLFF.

This clone appeared once. The chain uses TRBV28 and TRBJ2-2, with a tentative D call TRBD2 (6 bases). The CDR3 consists of 18 residues. CDR1 is MDHEN, CDR2 SYDVKM, per germline. V was shortened by 4 bases and J by 4 bases, with 22 bases between the two germline ends. The CDR3: CASSWVEESGFSTGELFF. The CDR3 DNA sequence: TGTGCCAGCAGTTGGGTCGAGGAAAGCGGGTTTAGCACCGGGGAGCTGTTTTTT.

This chain connects TRBV4-1 to TRBJ2-3; 8 bases line up with TRBD2. Germline CDR1 is MGHRA and CDR2 is YSYEKL. V was pared by 6 bases and J by 2 bases, with 7 bases of the junction left unmatched. This CDR3 spans 15 amino acids. This CDR3 is CASSLSGVLTDTQYF. Written as DNA, the CDR3 is TGCGCCAGCAGTCTTAGCGGGGTGCTCACAGATACGCAGTATTTT.